One sample yielded the 20 T cell receptor beta chains listed below, sequenced in a study of blood T cell repertoires in COVID-19. Only in-frame clones appear in the TCRdb table, and some are missing; sequencing was by immunoSEQ multiplex PCR. Of fewer than 100,000 clones listed, 80% were seen once; the top ten hold 10% to 13%. The sequencing sample was made of peripheral blood. Receptor source: a woman in her 70s with acute or convalescent COVID-19.

CDR3 nucleotide sequence: TGTGCCAGCAGTGAAAATATGCGGAAAGAGCTGTTTTTT. Its translation is CASSENMRKELFF. The J gene is TRBJ2-2, the V gene TRBV6-1; D ambiguous. In germline, CDR1 is MNHNS, CDR2 SASEGT. The CDR3 contains 13 residues. V lost 2 bases and J 11 bases, leaving 12 bases between the germline ends.

At least ten counts were recorded for this clone. The rearrangement joins TRBV5-4 to TRBJ1-4; D remains ambiguous. There are 13 residues in the CDR3. Trimming removed 2 bases at V and 4 bases at J, with 6 bases between. The germline V gene encodes CDR1 SGHNT and CDR2 YYREEE (reference sequence). The CDR3 loop reads CASSLALNEKLFF. DNA of the CDR3: TGTGCCAGCAGCTTAGCACTTAATGAAAAACTGTTTTTT.

This clone was counted between two and nine times. V gene TRBV6-2 or TRBV6-3 combines with J gene TRBJ1-1; D is ambiguous. Deletions cut 2 bases from V and 7 bases from J, with 14 bases between. The CDR3 loop spans 14 amino acids. The germline V gene has CDR1 MNHEY and CDR2 SVGEGT. CDR3 loop: CASSYASLILEAFF. Here the CDR3 DNA reads TGTGCCAGCAGTTACGCCAGTCTTATCCTTGAAGCTTTCTTT.

The V and J genes are TRBV9 and TRBJ2-1; 10 positions match TRBD2. Trimming cost V 0 bases and J 7 bases; bases outside gene matches: 10. This CDR3 is built from 17 residues. Germline V gene sequence: CDR1 SGDLS, CDR2 YYNGEE. This chain's CDR3 is CASSVDPAGGPRNEQFF. Written as DNA, the CDR3 is TGTGCCAGCAGCGTAGATCCAGCGGGAGGGCCGAGGAATGAGCAGTTCTTC.

The gene calls are TRBV27 and TRBJ2-3; tentative D call: TRBD2 (5 bases). The length of the CDR3 is 15 residues. CDR1 and CDR2 from the germline V gene are MNHEY and SMNVEV (reference sequence). The V gene lost 4 bases and the J gene lost 3 bases, with 14 bases spanning the gap. This chain's CDR3 is CASSSNLVATDTQYF. CDR3 DNA sequence: TGTGCCAGCAGTTCGAATCTTGTAGCGACAGATACGCAGTATTTT.

The chain recombines TRBV7-2 with TRBJ1-2; 8 bases line up with TRBD1. V gave up 5 bases and J gave up 3 bases; unmatched junction bases: 5. Germline V gene lookup returns CDR1 SGHTA and CDR2 FQGNSA. This CDR3 region has 14 residues. In DNA, the CDR3 is TGTGCCAGCAGCCACCGGGACAGGCACTATGGCTACACCTTC. This sequence encodes CASSHRDRHYGYTF. Supplemented by reference TRBV7-2 and TRBJ1-2, the full variable domain reads GAGVSQSPSNKVTEKGKDVELRCDPISGHTALYWYRQSLGQGLEFLIYFQGNSAPDKSGLPSDRFSAERTGGSVSTLTIQRTQQEDSAVYLCASSHRDRHYGYTFGSGTRLTVV.

V gene TRBV5-1 combines with J gene TRBJ2-1; 9 nucleotides match TRBD2. V gave up 3 bases and J gave up 9 bases; unmatched junction bases: 13. This CDR3 has 16 residues. CDR1 and CDR2 from the germline V gene are SGHRS and YFSETQ. The CDR3 reads CASSSLAGKNSGEQFF. The CDR3 coding sequence is TGCGCCAGCAGCTCCCTAGCGGGAAAAAATAGCGGTGAGCAGTTCTTC.

This sequence joins TRBV2 and TRBJ2-1; 8 positions match TRBD1. J lost 5 bases, V lost 3 bases, and 6 bases had no gene match. Germline assignment: CDR1 SNHLY and CDR2 FYNNEI. This CDR3 is 15 amino acids long. CDR3 nucleotides: TGTGCCAGCAGTGAGGGGCGGGACAGGAACAATGAGCAGTTCTTC. Protein: CASSEGRDRNNEQFF.

V is TRBV30 and J is TRBJ1-1; TRBD1 is a possible D gene (6 bases). The CDR3 consists of 12 residues. Between the trimmed V and J ends, which lost 2 bases and 3 bases, there was a span of 7 bases. Looked up from germline, CDR1 is GTSNPN and CDR2 is SVGIG (reference sequence). In nucleotides, the CDR3 is TGTGCCTGGAGTTCAGGGGACACTGAAGCTTTCTTT. It is translated as CAWSSGDTEAFF.

The CDR3 loop reads CSAEQVNYNEQFF. The CDR3 DNA is TGCAGCGCCGAGCAGGTGAACTACAATGAGCAGTTCTTC. V is TRBV29-1 and J is TRBJ2-1, with unresolved D. The germline gives CDR1 SQVTM, CDR2 ANQGSEA. The CDR3 extends over 13 amino acids. V was pared by 7 bases and J by 3 bases, with 13 bases between.

The chain uses TRBV4-1 and TRBJ2-2; D may be TRBD1 (5 bases). This CDR3 region has 18 residues. V was trimmed by 0 bases and J by 2 bases, leaving 16 bases between them. CDR1 is MGHRA and CDR2 is YSYEKL in the germline V gene. The chain's CDR3 is CASSQDERQIQNTGELFF. The CDR3 nucleotides are TGCGCCAGCAGCCAAGACGAGAGACAGATACAAAACACCGGGGAGCTGTTTTTT.

This clone appeared a single time. CDR3 in DNA: TGTGCCAGCAGCTTATCAGGAGGCCACTATGGCTACACCTTC. Its protein product is CASSLSGGHYGYTF. The chain carries TRBV11-2 and TRBJ1-2, with D unresolved. With 2 bases removed from V and 3 bases from J, the gap between germline ends came to 10 bases. Germline CDR1 is SGHAT and CDR2 is FQNNGV. The CDR3 covers 14 residues.

The V gene is TRBV2, the J gene TRBJ1-4; 7 bases match TRBD1. The CDR3 runs to 16 residues. Losses at the gene ends were 5 bases for V and 7 bases for J; bases not matched to a gene: 13. Germline V gene sequence: CDR1 SNHLY, CDR2 FYNNEI. This CDR3 reads CASSQHRQGGVEKLFF. The CDR3 nucleotides are TGTGCCAGCAGTCAACACCGACAGGGTGGGGTTGAAAAACTGTTTTTT.

The chain couples TRBV7-2 to TRBJ2-1; D uncertain. The CDR3 covers 15 residues. Germline values: CDR1 SGHTA, CDR2 FQGNSA. The V end was cut by 1 base, the J end by 1 base, with 8 bases between. The CDR3 DNA reads as TGTGCCAGCAGCTTAGAACTCCGGTCCTACAATGAGCAGTTCTTC. Amino acids: CASSLELRSYNEQFF.

The V and J genes are TRBV4-1 and TRBJ1-5; unclear D gene. V gave up 1 base and J gave up 0 bases, with 10 bases separating them. CDR1 is MGHRA, CDR2 YSYEKL, per germline. The CDR3 has 16 amino acids. The CDR3 DNA sequence: TGCGCCAGCAGCCAAGGCGACACCTATAGCAATCAGCCCCAGCATTTT. As protein: CASSQGDTYSNQPQHF.

V usage is TRBV7-2 and J usage is TRBJ2-7, with 10 bases matching TRBD2. V trimming: 5 bases; J trimming: 0 bases; junction bases outside the gene matches: 4. The CDR3 consists of 15 residues. Germline CDR1 reads SGHTA; CDR2 reads FQGNSA. The CDR3 loop is CASSQIAGGSYEQYF. The CDR3 bases are TGTGCCAGCAGCCAGATAGCGGGAGGCTCCTACGAGCAGTACTTC.

This rearrangement joins TRBV19 to TRBJ1-3; a weak D match, TRBD1 (6 bases). V lost 7 bases and J 0 bases, leaving 13 bases between the germline ends. The CDR3 contains 15 residues. Per germline, CDR1 LNHDA and CDR2 SQIVND (reference sequence). The CDR3 reads CASTPRQASGNTIYF. For the CDR3, the DNA is TGTGCCAGTACCCCGCGACAGGCCTCTGGAAACACCATATATTTT.

The chain combines TRBV18 with TRBJ2-7; no reliable D call. With 2 bases removed from V and 2 bases from J, the gap between germline ends came to 4 bases. The germline V gene has CDR1 KGHSH and CDR2 LQKENI. This CDR3 region has 12 residues. The CDR3 bases are TGTGCCAGCTCACCAGCGGCCTACGAGCAGTACTTC. Translating it yields CASSPAAYEQYF.

This clone was found a few times. V is TRBV28 and J is TRBJ2-2; perhaps TRBD2 as D (7 bases). CDR3 length equals 15 residues. The germline V and J ends were trimmed by 5 bases and 4 bases, with 14 bases remaining between them. Germline V gene lookup returns CDR1 MDHEN and CDR2 SYDVKM. The CDR3 DNA follows: TGTGCCAGCAGTCCCGCGGGGGCCGGCACCGGGGAGCTGTTTTTT. It translates to CASSPAGAGTGELFF. Complete variable domain (other parts from reference TRBV28 and TRBJ2-2): DVKVTQSSRYLVKRTGEKVFLECVQDMDHENMFWYRQDPGLGLRLIYFSYDVKMKEKGDIPEGYSVSREKKERFSLILESASTNQTSMYLCASSPAGAGTGELFFGEGSRLTVL.

The chain carries TRBV28 and TRBJ2-7; a weak D match, TRBD1 (7 bases). CDR3 length: 16 residues. The V gene's germline CDR1 is MDHEN and CDR2 SYDVKM. V lost 5 bases to trimming and J lost 2 bases, with 19 bases between them. This CDR3 is CASSPRTGRGPYEQYF. In nucleotides, the CDR3 is TGTGCCAGCAGTCCGCGGACAGGCCGGGGGCCCTACGAGCAGTACTTC.